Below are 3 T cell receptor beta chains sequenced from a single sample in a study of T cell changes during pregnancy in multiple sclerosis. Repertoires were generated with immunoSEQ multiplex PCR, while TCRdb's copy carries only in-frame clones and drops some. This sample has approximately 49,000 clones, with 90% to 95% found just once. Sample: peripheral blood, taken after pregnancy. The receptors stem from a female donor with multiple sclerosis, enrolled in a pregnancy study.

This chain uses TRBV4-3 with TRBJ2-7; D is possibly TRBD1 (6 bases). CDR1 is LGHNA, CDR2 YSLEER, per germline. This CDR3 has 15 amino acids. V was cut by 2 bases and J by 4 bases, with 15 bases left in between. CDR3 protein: CASSQQGQSWYEQYF. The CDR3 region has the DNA TGCGCCAGCAGCCAACAGGGGCAGAGTTGGTACGAGCAGTACTTC.

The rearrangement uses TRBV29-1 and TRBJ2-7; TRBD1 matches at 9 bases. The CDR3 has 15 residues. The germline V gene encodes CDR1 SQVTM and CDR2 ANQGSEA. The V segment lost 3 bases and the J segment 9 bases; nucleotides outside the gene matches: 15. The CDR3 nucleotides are TGCAGCGTTGAGGATCCGGGACAGGGAAGAGGGAGGCAGTACTTC. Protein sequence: CSVEDPGQGRGRQYF.

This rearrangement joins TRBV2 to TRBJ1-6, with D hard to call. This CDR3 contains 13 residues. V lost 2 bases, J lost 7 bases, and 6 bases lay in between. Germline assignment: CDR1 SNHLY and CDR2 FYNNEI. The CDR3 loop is CASSEWANSPLHF. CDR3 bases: TGTGCCAGCAGTGAATGGGCGAATTCACCCCTCCACTTT.